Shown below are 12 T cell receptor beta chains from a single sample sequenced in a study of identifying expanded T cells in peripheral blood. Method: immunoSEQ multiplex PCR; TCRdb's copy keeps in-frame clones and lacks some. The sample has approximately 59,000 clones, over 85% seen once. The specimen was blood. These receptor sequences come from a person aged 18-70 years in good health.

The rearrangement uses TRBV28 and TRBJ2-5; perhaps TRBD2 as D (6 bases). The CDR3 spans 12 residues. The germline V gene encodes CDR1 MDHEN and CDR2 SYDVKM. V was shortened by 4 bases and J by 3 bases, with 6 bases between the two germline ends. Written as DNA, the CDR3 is TGTGCCAGCAGTTGGGGGGAAGAGACCCAGTACTTC. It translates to CASSWGEETQYF.

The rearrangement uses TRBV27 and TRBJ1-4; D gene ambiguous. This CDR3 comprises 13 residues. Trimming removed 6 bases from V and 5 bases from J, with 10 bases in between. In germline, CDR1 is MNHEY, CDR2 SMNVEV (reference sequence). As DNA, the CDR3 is TGTGCCAGCAGCCGTAGGGCAAATGAAAAACTGTTTTTT. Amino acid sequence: CASSRRANEKLFF.

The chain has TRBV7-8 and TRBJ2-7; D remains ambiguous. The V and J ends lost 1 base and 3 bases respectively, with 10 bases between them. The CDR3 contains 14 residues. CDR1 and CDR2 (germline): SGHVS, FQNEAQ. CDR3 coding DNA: TGTGCCAGCAGCTTAGTGGGGATAGGCTACGAGCAGTACTTC. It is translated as CASSLVGIGYEQYF.

The CDR3 DNA reads TGTGCCAGCAGCGCATTACAGGACCCTAGCACAGATACGCAGTATTTT. It codes for CASSALQDPSTDTQYF. This chain connects TRBV9 to TRBJ2-3, with a weak D call TRBD1 (5 bases). This CDR3 spans 16 amino acids. The V and J ends lost 3 bases and 0 bases respectively, with 14 bases between them. Germline lookup yields CDR1 SGDLS and CDR2 YYNGEE.

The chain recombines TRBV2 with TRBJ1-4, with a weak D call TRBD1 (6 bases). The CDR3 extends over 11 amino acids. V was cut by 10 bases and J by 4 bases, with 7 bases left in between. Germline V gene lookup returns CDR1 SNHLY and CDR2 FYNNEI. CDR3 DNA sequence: TGTGCCAAACAGGGTAATGAAAAACTGTTTTTT. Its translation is CAKQGNEKLFF.

This CDR3 reads CASSLVGAGSTEAFF. CDR3 DNA: TGCGCCAGCAGCTTGGTAGGGGCGGGGAGTACTGAAGCTTTCTTT. V usage is TRBV5-1 and J usage is TRBJ1-1; D may be TRBD1 (5 bases). The germline CDR1 and CDR2 sequences are SGHRS and YFSETQ. CDR3 size: 15 residues. V was clipped by 0 bases and J by 5 bases, with 14 bases between them.

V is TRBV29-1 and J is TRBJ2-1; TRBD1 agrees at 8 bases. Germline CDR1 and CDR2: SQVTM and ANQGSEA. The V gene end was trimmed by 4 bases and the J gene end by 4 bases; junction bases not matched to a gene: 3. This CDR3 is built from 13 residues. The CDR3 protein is CSVGRDRYNEQFF. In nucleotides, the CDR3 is TGCAGCGTTGGTAGGGACAGGTACAATGAGCAGTTCTTC.

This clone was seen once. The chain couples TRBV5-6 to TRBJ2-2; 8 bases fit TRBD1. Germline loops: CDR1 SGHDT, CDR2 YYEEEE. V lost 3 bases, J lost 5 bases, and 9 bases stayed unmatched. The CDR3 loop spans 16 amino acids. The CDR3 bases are TGTGCCAGCAGCTACGATCTGGACAGGGCAACCGGGGAGCTGTTTTTT. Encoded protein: CASSYDLDRATGELFF.

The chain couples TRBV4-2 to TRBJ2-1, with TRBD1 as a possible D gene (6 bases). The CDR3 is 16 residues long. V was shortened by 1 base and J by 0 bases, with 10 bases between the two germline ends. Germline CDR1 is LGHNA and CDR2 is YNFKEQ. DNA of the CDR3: TGTGCCAGCAGCCAAGCGACAGGAAGCTCCTACAATGAGCAGTTCTTC. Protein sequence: CASSQATGSSYNEQFF.

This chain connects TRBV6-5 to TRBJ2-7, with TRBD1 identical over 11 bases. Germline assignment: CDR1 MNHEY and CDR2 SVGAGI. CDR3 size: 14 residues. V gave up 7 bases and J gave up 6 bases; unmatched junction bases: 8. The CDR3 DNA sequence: TGTGCCAGCATCCAGGGGGGACAGGGGGGCGAGCAGTACTTC. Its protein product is CASIQGGQGGEQYF.

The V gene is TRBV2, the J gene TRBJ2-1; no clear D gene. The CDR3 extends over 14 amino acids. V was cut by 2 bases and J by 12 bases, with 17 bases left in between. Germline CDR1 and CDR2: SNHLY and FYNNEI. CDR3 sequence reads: CASSERMSESTQFF. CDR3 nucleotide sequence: TGTGCCAGCAGTGAACGAATGTCGGAGTCGACGCAGTTCTTC.

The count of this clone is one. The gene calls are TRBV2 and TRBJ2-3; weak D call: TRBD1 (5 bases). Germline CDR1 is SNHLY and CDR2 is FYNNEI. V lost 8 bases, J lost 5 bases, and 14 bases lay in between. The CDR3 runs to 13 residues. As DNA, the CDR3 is TGTGCCAGCTCAACAGGTGCCGTAGATACGCAGTATTTT. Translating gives CASSTGAVDTQYF.